This entry lists 14 T cell receptor beta chains sequenced from one sample in a study of cytomegalovirus exposure and HLA in healthy donors. The primer mix had 60 Vbeta and 13 Jbeta primers. Clones were read by immunoSEQ multiplex PCR, and TCRdb kept only the in-frame ones, dropping some. The data show about 100,000 clones, more than 70% seen once. The material sequenced was PBMCs. These receptors were collected from a woman between 55 and 75 years old in good health and CMV-seropositive.

A few counts support this clone. The V gene is TRBV5-1, the J gene TRBJ2-7; TRBD1 agrees at 9 bases. CDR3 length: 15 amino acids. Germline CDR1 SGHRS, CDR2 YFSETQ. J was trimmed by 3 bases and V by 0 bases; bases with no gene match: 4. The CDR3 DNA is TGCGCCAGCAGCTTGGCGGACAGGGGATTCTACGAGCAGTACTTC. Translation gives CASSLADRGFYEQYF.

This chain links TRBV19 with TRBJ1-1, with D possibly TRBD1 on 6 matching bases. Trimming shortened V by 7 bases and J by 3 bases, and 12 bases separated the two germline ends. CDR1 is LNHDA and CDR2 is SQIVND in the germline V gene (reference sequence). CDR3 length: 13 amino acids. Here the CDR3 reads CASKMDRYTEAFF. DNA for the CDR3: TGTGCCAGTAAGATGGACAGATACACTGAAGCTTTCTTT.

The table lists this clone with a few counts. The chain combines TRBV10-3 with TRBJ2-1; D may be TRBD2 (6 bases). V was clipped by 3 bases and J by 8 bases, with 11 bases between them. The CDR3 loop spans 13 amino acids. Germline lookup yields CDR1 ENHRY and CDR2 SYGVKD. CDR3 nucleotide sequence: TGTGCCATCAGTGATCCCAGCGGGTATGAGCAGTTCTTC. Protein: CAISDPSGYEQFF.

The chain couples TRBV5-4 to TRBJ2-1; 7 bases line up with TRBD2. The V and J ends lost 0 bases and 8 bases, in that order; junction bases with no gene match: 5. The CDR3 extends over 14 amino acids. From germline, CDR1 is SGHNT and CDR2 YYREEE (reference sequence). The CDR3 coding sequence is TGTGCCAGCAGCTTGGGGACTAGGCCCGATGAGCAGTTCTTC. This gives the protein CASSLGTRPDEQFF.

This chain joins TRBV25-1 and TRBJ1-2; D ambiguous. Germline V gene data show CDR1 as MGHDK and CDR2 as SYGVNS. Deletions cut 8 bases from V and 1 base from J, with 5 bases between. This CDR3 has 11 residues. CDR3 amino acids: CASGGNYGYTF. The CDR3 DNA follows: TGTGCCAGCGGAGGTAACTATGGCTACACCTTC.

The chain joins TRBV5-1 to TRBJ2-7, with D perhaps matching TRBD1 (5 bases). The CDR3 runs 13 residues. CDR1 and CDR2 from the germline V gene are SGHRS and YFSETQ. Trimming took 0 bases from V and 1 from J, leaving 5 bases between them. The CDR3 DNA reads as TGCGCCAGCAGCTTGGACAGGTCCTACGAGCAGTACTTC. Encoded protein: CASSLDRSYEQYF.

A word on this clone: The germline gene is not matched at one end of the junction; a read error may be the cause. The chain recombines TRBV7-9 with TRBJ2-7, with TRBD2 matching over 7 bases. The CDR3 length is 10 residues. Germline-derived CDR1 and CDR2 are SEHNR and FQNEAQ (reference sequence). The CDR3 DNA sequence: TGTGCCAGCAGCTTGACTAGCCGGCACTTC. This sequence encodes CASSLTSRHF.

The chain uses TRBV5-4 and TRBJ2-5; 7 nucleotides line up with TRBD2. The CDR3 is 14 residues long. From germline, CDR1 is SGHNT and CDR2 YYREEE (reference sequence). V lost 0 bases, J lost 5 bases, and 4 bases stayed unmatched. CDR3 sequence reads: CASSLGGGTETQYF. CDR3 DNA: TGTGCCAGCAGCTTGGGGGGAGGGACTGAGACCCAGTACTTC.

V is TRBV28 and J is TRBJ1-2; TRBD1 agrees at 7 bases. Trimming took 6 bases from V and 6 from J; bases not matched to a gene: 13. The V gene's germline CDR1 is MDHEN and CDR2 SYDVKM. The CDR3 runs to 15 residues. In DNA form, the CDR3 reads TGTGCCAGCAGCTCCCCCCCTGACAGGGTAGATGGCTACACCTTC. This codes for CASSSPPDRVDGYTF.

The chain recombines TRBV11-1 with TRBJ1-3; D call uncertain. Germline V gene data show CDR1 as SGHAT and CDR2 as FQDESV (reference sequence). CDR3 length: 15 amino acids. Trimming shortened V by 2 bases and J by 0 bases, and 8 bases separated the two germline ends. In nucleotides, the CDR3 is TGTGCCAGCAGCTTACTAGGCACCTCTGGAAACACCATATATTTT. Encoded protein: CASSLLGTSGNTIYF.

The chain is built from TRBV11-2 and TRBJ2-7; 9 nucleotides line up with TRBD1. Germline CDR1 reads SGHAT; CDR2 reads FQNNGV. Germline trimming cut 3 bases from V and 6 bases from J; bases unmatched to any gene: 9. The CDR3 extends over 15 amino acids. The CDR3 region is CASSFYRTGEGEQYF. As DNA, the CDR3 is TGTGCCAGCAGCTTCTATCGGACAGGGGAAGGCGAGCAGTACTTC.

The rearrangement joins TRBV4-1 to TRBJ2-1; the match to TRBD1 covers 9 bases. CDR3 length: 16 amino acids. J was trimmed by 4 bases and V by 1 base; bases with no gene match: 5. CDR1 is MGHRA, CDR2 YSYEKL, per germline. CDR3 coding DNA: TGCGCCAGCAGCCAAGCCGGGGGACAGGGATACAATGAGCAGTTCTTC. It encodes CASSQAGGQGYNEQFF.

About this clone itself: The junction and the germline gene differ at one end; a read error may be behind it. CDR3 loop: CASSSNGQGWETRYF. The CDR3 DNA sequence: TGCGCCAGCAGCTCAAACGGACAGGGGTGGGAGACCCGGTACTTC. The chain has TRBV5-1 and TRBJ2-5, with 9 positions matching TRBD1. Germline V lookup: CDR1 SGHRS, CDR2 YFSETQ. The CDR3 sequence is 15 residues long.

The chain recombines TRBV7-2 with TRBJ1-5, with 10 bases aligning to TRBD1. The CDR3 length is 17 residues. CDR1 and CDR2 from the germline V gene are SGHTA and FQGNSA. Trimming removed 1 base from V and 4 bases from J; junction bases left unmatched: 7. The chain's CDR3 is CASSLGDRGLRNQPQHF. The CDR3 DNA reads TGTGCCAGCAGCTTAGGTGACAGGGGGCTGAGAAATCAGCCCCAGCATTTT.